The 25 T cell receptor beta chains presented below share a single source sample, sequenced in a study of blood T cell repertoires in COVID-19. The data were produced by immunoSEQ multiplex PCR, yet TCRdb's version contains in-frame clones alone and is incomplete. The sample holds fewer than 100,000 clones, less than 85% seen once. The sequenced sample was peripheral blood. The receptor set was obtained from a woman in her 70s with acute or convalescent COVID-19.

This clone was counted at least ten times. V gene TRBV10-3 combines with J gene TRBJ1-5; 9 bases fit TRBD1. The CDR3 totals 16 residues. The V gene's germline CDR1 is ENHRY and CDR2 SYGVKD. V dropped 3 bases and J dropped 5; count of bases not matched to a gene: 8. CDR3 bases: TGTGCCATCAGTGACCTGGACAGGGGTGGTCATCAGCCCCAGCATTTT. Amino acids: CAISDLDRGGHQPQHF.

The chain couples TRBV7-2 to TRBJ2-7; tentatively, D is TRBD2 (7 bases). The CDR3 totals 13 residues. Trimming pared 5 bases from V and 7 bases from J, leaving 15 bases between. The germline CDR1 and CDR2 sequences are SGHTA and FQGNSA. For the CDR3, the DNA is TGTGCCAGCAGCCCTCTCGGGGGGCGGGAGCAGTACTTC. Amino acid sequence: CASSPLGGREQYF. The variable domain in full, with the rest retrieved from reference TRBV7-2 and TRBJ2-7, is GAGVSQSPSNKVTEKGKDVELRCDPISGHTALYWYRQSLGQGLEFLIYFQGNSAPDKSGLPSDRFSAERTGGSVSTLTIQRTQQEDSAVYLCASSPLGGREQYFGPGTRLTVT.

The chain combines TRBV7-9 with TRBJ1-1, with D possibly being TRBD1 (6 bases). The V gene's germline CDR1 is SEHNR and CDR2 FQNEAQ (reference sequence). CDR3 length: 15 amino acids. V lost 3 bases and J lost 0, with 11 bases in between. The DNA of the CDR3 is TGTGCCAGCAGCTTGACAGGCACGATGAACACTGAAGCTTTCTTT. This sequence encodes CASSLTGTMNTEAFF.

The V gene is TRBV5-1, the J gene TRBJ1-2; no clear D. V was trimmed by 0 bases and J by 0 bases, leaving 6 bases between them. CDR1 SGHRS and CDR2 YFSETQ come from the germline V gene. The CDR3 consists of 14 residues. The CDR3 protein is CASSLDRANYGYTF. The CDR3 nucleotides read TGCGCCAGCAGCTTGGACAGAGCTAACTATGGCTACACCTTC. Based on the CDR3 plus reference TRBV5-1 and TRBJ1-2, the full variable domain is KAGVTQTPRYLIKTRGQQVTLSCSPISGHRSVSWYQQTPGQGLQFLFEYFSETQRNKGNFPGRFSGRQFSNSRSEMNVSTLELGDSALYLCASSLDRANYGYTFGSGTRLTVV.

The rearrangement uses TRBV27 and TRBJ2-1; TRBD2 might be the D (6 bases). Per germline, CDR1 MNHEY and CDR2 SMNVEV (reference sequence). The CDR3 totals 15 residues. Trimming cost V 5 bases and J 6 bases, with 17 bases left between them. The CDR3 sequence is CASSGRRYGGNEQFF. The CDR3 DNA sequence: TGTGCCAGCAGTGGACGGCGGTACGGGGGCAATGAGCAGTTCTTC.

The CDR3 DNA reads as TGTGCCAGCAGGGGGGGGAGCTCCTACGAGCAGTACTTC. It is translated as CASRGGSSYEQYF. The chain combines TRBV6-5 with TRBJ2-7; 7 bases line up with TRBD2. The V segment lost 6 bases and the J segment 0 bases; nucleotides outside the gene matches: 2. Germline V gives CDR1 MNHEY, CDR2 SVGAGI. The CDR3 is made up of 13 amino acids.

This chain uses TRBV5-6 with TRBJ1-4; TRBD1 aligns across 7 bases. The germline V gene has CDR1 SGHDT and CDR2 YYEEEE. The CDR3 extends over 14 amino acids. The ends lost 2 bases at V and 8 bases at J; junction bases unmatched: 6. CDR3 nucleotides: TGTGCCAGCAGCTTTACAGGGGTGGGAGAAAAACTGTTTTTT. Its translation: CASSFTGVGEKLFF.

The chain links TRBV12-3 or TRBV12-4 to TRBJ2-2; D remains unclear. The V end lost 6 bases, the J end lost 5 bases, and 10 bases lay between the germline ends. The CDR3 contains 13 residues. The CDR3 nucleotides read TGTGCCAGCAGGGGTGGCGGAACCGGGGAGCTGTTTTTT. Translating it yields CASRGGGTGELFF.

The chain recombines TRBV7-2 with TRBJ2-1, with 7 bases aligning to TRBD2. J gave up 10 bases and V 2 bases, and 14 bases lay outside the gene matches. Germline V gene sequence: CDR1 SGHTA, CDR2 FQGNSA. The CDR3 is 16 amino acids. This CDR3 reads CASSLQASGLMGEQFF. The CDR3 DNA reads as TGTGCCAGCAGCTTACAGGCTAGCGGTTTAATGGGGGAGCAGTTCTTC.

This clone was seen a handful of times. The chain recombines TRBV18 with TRBJ2-3; weak D call: TRBD2 (6 bases). Per the germline V gene, CDR1 is KGHSH and CDR2 is LQKENI. V lost 2 bases, J lost 0 bases, and 9 bases lay in between. CDR3 length: 15 amino acids. The CDR3 spells CASSPGSGSTDTQYF. DNA of the CDR3: TGTGCCAGCTCACCAGGTAGCGGAAGCACAGATACGCAGTATTTT.

V and J are TRBV28 and TRBJ1-2, with a tentative D call TRBD1 (5 bases). Between the trimmed V and J ends, which lost 3 bases and 4 bases, there was a span of 12 bases. This CDR3 spans 14 amino acids. CDR1 MDHEN and CDR2 SYDVKM come from the germline V gene. CDR3 sequence (DNA): TGTGCCAGCAGTTTGGGGGGATTCCGCTATGGCTACACCTTC. Translation: CASSLGGFRYGYTF.

The chain has TRBV28 and TRBJ2-3; unclear D gene. Trimming shortened V by 7 bases and J by 5 bases, and 16 bases separated the two germline ends. CDR1 and CDR2 (germline): MDHEN, SYDVKM. This CDR3 is 14 amino acids long. The CDR3 sequence is CASNRRPAVDTQYF. In DNA form, the CDR3 reads TGTGCCAGCAATCGGCGGCCCGCGGTAGATACGCAGTATTTT.

As concerns this clone: The identical CDR3 is also encoded by other nucleotide sequences in the sample. V gene TRBV7-8 combines with J gene TRBJ1-2, with D tentatively TRBD1 (5 bases). Germline V lookup: CDR1 SGHVS, CDR2 FQNEAQ. This CDR3 is 13 amino acids long. V lost 5 bases and J 4 bases, leaving 11 bases between the germline ends. The CDR3 bases are TGTGCCAGCAGCCCACCGGGACTCTATGGCTACACCTTC. This translates into CASSPPGLYGYTF.

On this clone: This same CDR3 is encoded by further DNA sequences in the sample. J is TRBJ2-5 and V is TRBV3-1 (or the pseudogene TRBV3-2), with D possibly being TRBD1 (5 bases). Germline CDR1 is LGHDT and CDR2 is YNNKEL (reference sequence). V was clipped by 4 bases and J by 2 bases, with 8 bases between them. CDR3 length: 13 residues. CDR3: CASSPTGQETQYF. The DNA for the CDR3 is TGTGCCAGCAGCCCCACAGGTCAAGAGACCCAGTACTTC.

The V and J genes are TRBV28 and TRBJ2-7; D might be TRBD2 (5 bases). Germline V gene data show CDR1 as MDHEN and CDR2 as SYDVKM. This CDR3 is built from 14 residues. Between the trimmed V and J ends, which lost 6 bases and 1 base, there was a span of 13 bases. The CDR3 here is CASSSYGGSYEQYF. In DNA, the CDR3 is TGTGCCAGCAGCTCCTACGGCGGGTCCTACGAGCAGTACTTC.

This clone has just one count. The chain employs TRBV7-2 and TRBJ2-3, with TRBD2 matching over 7 bases. The CDR3 runs 18 residues. Germline assignment: CDR1 SGHTA and CDR2 FQGNSA. V shed 4 bases, J shed 5 bases, and the junction held 18 bases outside the gene matches. In nucleotides, the CDR3 is TGTGCCAGCAGCTCAACTCCCCGACTAGCCCCTCTGGGAGATACGCAGTATTTT. It yields the protein CASSSTPRLAPLGDTQYF.

This chain links TRBV5-1 with TRBJ1-6, with 9 bases fitting TRBD1. The CDR3 has 14 amino acids. CDR1 is SGHRS, CDR2 YFSETQ, per germline. The ends lost 5 bases at V and 5 bases at J; junction bases unmatched: 2. CDR3 residues: CASRQGADNSPLHF. DNA for the CDR3: TGCGCCAGCAGACAGGGGGCTGATAATTCACCCCTCCACTTT.

J is TRBJ2-7 and V is TRBV7-6, with 9 bases fitting TRBD2. J lost 6 bases, V lost 3 bases, and 3 bases had no gene match. Germline assignment: CDR1 SGHVS and CDR2 FNYEAQ. The CDR3 has 13 amino acids. The CDR3 DNA reads TGTGCCAGCAGCTTTTTAGCGGGAGTCGAGCAGTACTTC. This codes for CASSFLAGVEQYF. The variable domain in full, completed from reference TRBV7-6 and TRBJ2-7, reads GAGVSQSPRYKVTKRGQDVALRCDPISGHVSLYWYRQALGQGPEFLTYFNYEAQQDKSGLPNDRFSAERPEGSISTLTIQRTEQRDSAMYRCASSFLAGVEQYFGPGTRLTVT.

CDR3 sequence (DNA): TGCGCCAGCAGCTTGGCGGGACAGGGATCCGAGGGCTACACCTTC. Its translation: CASSLAGQGSEGYTF. The V call is TRBV5-1, the J call TRBJ1-2; 9 nucleotides line up with TRBD1. The junction had 8 bases not matched to a gene; V was cut back by 0 bases and J by 8 bases. There are 15 residues in the CDR3. Germline V gene data show CDR1 as SGHRS and CDR2 as YFSETQ. Full variable domain (remainder filled in from reference TRBV5-1 and TRBJ1-2): KAGVTQTPRYLIKTRGQQVTLSCSPISGHRSVSWYQQTPGQGLQFLFEYFSETQRNKGNFPGRFSGRQFSNSRSEMNVSTLELGDSALYLCASSLAGQGSEGYTFGSGTRLTVV.

This chain uses TRBV5-1 with TRBJ1-1; D possibly corresponds to TRBD1 (5 bases). Between the trimmed V and J ends, which lost 4 bases and 1 base, there was a span of 14 bases. The CDR3 sequence is 15 residues long. Germline V lookup: CDR1 SGHRS, CDR2 YFSETQ. CDR3 DNA sequence: TGCGCCAGCAGCCCATTTGACAGACCGAACACTGAAGCTTTCTTT. Translation: CASSPFDRPNTEAFF.

The rearrangement links TRBV30 to TRBJ1-1; D not resolved. V lost 4 bases, J lost 1 base, and 19 bases lay in between. CDR1 is GTSNPN, CDR2 SVGIG, per germline (reference sequence). The CDR3 spans 16 residues. The CDR3: CAWMLGGASGNTEAFF. The CDR3 nucleotides read TGTGCCTGGATGCTCGGAGGAGCAAGTGGGAACACTGAAGCTTTCTTT.

The V call is TRBV2, the J call TRBJ1-3; TRBD1 is a possible D gene (6 bases). V lost 5 bases, J lost 1 base, and 6 bases lay in between. Germline CDR1 SNHLY, CDR2 FYNNEI. The CDR3 spans 13 residues. CDR3 region: CASSQGSGNTIYF. CDR3 in DNA: TGTGCCAGCAGTCAGGGGTCTGGAAACACCATATATTTT.

The CDR3, as DNA: TGTGCCAGCAGCCAATGGTGGCAGATGACTAACTATGGCTACACCTTC. This codes for CASSQWWQMTNYGYTF. This chain uses TRBV16 with TRBJ1-2; D unresolved. This CDR3 comprises 16 residues. From germline, CDR1 is KGHSY and CDR2 FQNENV. V was shortened by 1 base and J by 0 bases, with 12 bases between the two germline ends. Drawing the rest from reference TRBV16 and TRBJ1-2, the complete variable domain is GEEVAQTPKHLVRGEGQKAKLYCAPIKGHSYVFWYQQVLKNEFKFLISFQNENVFDETGMPKERFSAKCLPNSPCSLEIQATKLEDSAVYFCASSQWWQMTNYGYTFGSGTRLTVV.

The V gene is TRBV5-4, the J gene TRBJ2-7; TRBD1 matches at 8 bases. The junction had 1 base not matched to a gene; V was cut back by 3 bases and J by 2 bases. Germline V lookup: CDR1 SGHNT, CDR2 YYREEE (reference sequence). This CDR3 is built from 13 residues. The DNA for the CDR3 is TGTGCCAGCAGCTGGGGACAGGCCTACGAGCAGTACTTC. Its translation: CASSWGQAYEQYF.

In this sample, this clone turned up a few times. V and J are TRBV14 and TRBJ2-1, with 8 bases matching TRBD1. This CDR3 contains 16 residues. CDR1 is SGHDN, CDR2 FVKESK, per germline. The junction had 9 bases not matched to a gene; V was cut back by 1 base and J by 7 bases. The CDR3 protein is CASSQAPRTGRNEQFF. CDR3 sequence (DNA): TGTGCCAGCAGCCAAGCCCCCAGGACAGGGCGGAATGAGCAGTTCTTC.